This is a list of T cell receptor beta chains from one sample in a study of beta chain features in type 1 diabetes. Clones were sequenced by immunoSEQ multiplex PCR, and TCRdb holds only the in-frame ones, with some missing. Here the sample spans around 130,000 clones, 7% to 10% being singletons. The sample comprised central memory CD4+ T cells from blood. The receptors were sampled from a man younger than 40 with type 1 diabetes. Each CDR3 is given with its conserved first and last residue. A D gene is named only where the DNA matches it firmly. The listing skips clone size in some rows; elsewhere it reads once, few, many or a size class.

d_call j_call v_call clone_size cdr3_aa cdr3_nt
. TRBJ2-1 TRBV9 . CASSPQGESNEQFF TGTGCCAGCAGCCCCCAGGGTGAGAGCAATGAGCAGTTCTTC
. TRBJ2-3 TRBV6-6 few CASRRAISTDTQYF TGTGCCAGCAGACGAGCCATTTCCACAGATACGCAGTATTTT
TRBD1 TRBJ2-7 TRBV14 many CASSLGQGFYEQYF TGTGCCAGCAGCCTCGGACAGGGTTTCTACGAGCAGTACTTC
. TRBJ2-7 TRBV28 few CASSFGGISYEQYF TGTGCCAGCAGTTTTGGGGGGATATCCTACGAGCAGTACTTC
. TRBJ2-5 TRBV5-6 few CASSTQGTQYF TGTGCCAGCAGCACCCAGGGGACCCAGTACTTC
TRBD2 TRBJ2-7 TRBV18 few CASSRRKSGGATYEQYF TGTGCCAGCTCACGTCGGAAAAGCGGGGGAGCTACCTACGAGCAGTACTTC
TRBD1 TRBJ1-1 TRBV28 few CASRLGGQGAEAFF TGTGCCAGCAGATTAGGGGGCCAGGGGGCTGAAGCTTTCTTT
. TRBJ1-1 TRBV19 . CASSIGEDTEAFF TGTGCCAGTAGTATAGGAGAAGACACTGAAGCTTTCTTT
. TRBJ2-7 TRBV28 . CASSSYTPVAYEQYF TGTGCCAGCAGTTCATATACTCCCGTAGCCTACGAGCAGTACTTC
TRBD1 TRBJ1-6 TRBV2 few CASSEQGSGSPLHF TGTGCCAGCAGCGAACAGGGGTCGGGATCACCCCTCCACTTT
. TRBJ1-1 TRBV2 . CASSEAIRTEAFF TGTGCCAGCAGTGAAGCTATCCGTACTGAAGCTTTCTTT
. TRBJ2-6 TRBV4-1 many CASSQDDPKRAGANVLTF TGCGCCAGCAGCCAAGATGACCCCAAGAGGGCTGGGGCCAACGTCCTGACTTTC
. TRBJ2-5 TRBV6-5 . CASNRQGRQETQYF TGTGCCAGCAACCGGCAGGGCAGGCAAGAGACCCAGTACTTC
. TRBJ1-4 TRBV6-1 few CASSAREFSTNEKLFF TGTGCCAGCAGTGCCCGGGAGTTTTCAACTAATGAAAAACTGTTTTTT
. TRBJ2-3 TRBV5-8 . CASSRGLVRPDTQYF TGTGCCAGCAGCCGAGGACTTGTAAGGCCAGATACGCAGTATTTT
TRBD1 TRBJ1-3 TRBV29-1 . CSVRGTADPENTIYF TGCAGCGTTCGCGGGACAGCCGATCCGGAAAACACCATATATTTT
. TRBJ1-2 TRBV5-4 few CASSPDGQPYGYTF TGTGCCAGCAGCCCGGACGGACAGCCCTATGGCTACACCTTC
. TRBJ1-2 TRBV29-1 few CSAAGAARANYGYTF TGCAGCGCCGCGGGCGCGGCCAGAGCTAACTATGGCTACACCTTC
TRBD2 TRBJ2-5 TRBV4-2 few CASSPGTRRETQYF TGTGCCAGCAGCCCCGGGACTAGACGAGAGACCCAGTACTTC
TRBD2 TRBJ2-1 TRBV7-2 few CASTTSGGLMGNNEQFF TGTGCCAGCACGACTAGCGGGGGTCTCATGGGGAACAATGAGCAGTTCTTC
. TRBJ1-1 TRBV4-3 . CASSRGMADTEAFF TGCGCCAGCAGCCGGGGCATGGCGGACACTGAAGCTTTCTTT
. TRBJ2-3 TRBV6-6 . CASIPRGGDTQYF TGTGCCAGCATCCCACGCGGCGGAGATACGCAGTATTTT
. TRBJ2-7 TRBV5-1 . CASSYSGVRDEQYF TGCGCCAGCAGCTATTCGGGTGTGAGAGACGAGCAGTACTTC
. TRBJ2-1 TRBV4-2 few CASSQNPGQNNEQFF TGTGCCAGCAGCCAAAATCCGGGACAAAACAATGAGCAGTTCTTC
TRBD1 TRBJ2-1 TRBV9 . CASSVEGGPGQFF TGTGCCAGCAGCGTAGAAGGGGGCCCGGGGCAGTTCTTC
TRBD1 TRBJ2-5 TRBV5-1 few CASSSGQKETQYF TGCGCCAGCAGCTCGGGACAGAAAGAGACCCAGTACTTC
. TRBJ2-3 TRBV7-2 few CASSLVLSTDTQYF TGTGCCAGCAGCTTAGTGTTATCTACAGATACGCAGTATTTT
TRBD2 TRBJ2-1 TRBV30 . CACIRSGGAHEQFF TGTGCCTGTATACGTAGCGGGGGGGCCCATGAGCAGTTCTTC
TRBD1 TRBJ2-7 TRBV7-9 . CASSFAQGNYEQYF TGTGCCAGCAGCTTTGCACAGGGGAACTACGAGCAGTACTTC
TRBD1 TRBJ2-1 TRBV4-2 few CASSLTGHEQFF TGTGCCAGCAGCCTGACAGGGCATGAGCAGTTCTTC
. TRBJ1-3 TRBV2 few CASGDSSGNTIYF TGTGCCAGCGGTGACAGCTCTGGAAACACCATATATTTT
. TRBJ2-7 TRBV5-8 . CASRDTTYEQYF TGTGCCAGCAGAGACACAACCTACGAGCAGTACTTC